One and the same sample provided the 9 T cell receptor beta chains below, sequenced in a study of shared T cell receptors in the human thymus. Sequencing was performed with immunoSEQ multiplex PCR; in TCRdb, only in-frame clones are kept and a portion is missing. The data show 540,000 or so clones, 75% to 85% seen once. These records were also assigned to another study, of human thymus T cells.

The sequenced material came from thymocytes. The receptors originated from a boy under two years old with a congenital heart defect.

This clone was seen only a few times. V usage is TRBV30 and J usage is TRBJ2-5, with 11 nucleotides matching TRBD2. Unmatched junction bases numbered 6, after V lost 1 base and J lost 5 bases. Germline loops: CDR1 GTSNPN, CDR2 SVGIG (reference sequence). The CDR3 extends over 15 amino acids. As DNA, the CDR3 is TGTGCCTGGAGTGATAATAGCGGGAGGGACGAGACCCAGTACTTC. This sequence encodes CAWSDNSGRDETQYF. The variable domain in full, with the rest retrieved from reference TRBV30 and TRBJ2-5, is SQTIHQWPATLVQPVGSPLSLECTVEGTSNPNLYWYRQAAGRGLQLLFYSVGIGQISSEVPQNLSASRPQDRQFILSSKKLLLSDSGFYLCAWSDNSGRDETQYFGPGTRLLVL.

This rearrangement joins TRBV5-4 to TRBJ2-7; 12 bases agree with TRBD2. CDR3 length: 12 residues. The germline CDR1 and CDR2 sequences are SGHNT and YYREEE (reference sequence). Trimming cost V 5 bases and J 12 bases; bases outside gene matches: 6. In DNA form, the CDR3 reads TGTGCCAGCAGTACTCTAGCGGGAGGGATGTACTTC. As protein: CASSTLAGGMYF. Based on the CDR3 plus reference TRBV5-4 and TRBJ2-7, the full variable domain is ETGVTQSPTHLIKTRGQQVTLRCSSQSGHNTVSWYQQALGQGPQFIFQYYREEENGRGNFPPRFSGLQFPNYSSELNVNALELDDSALYLCASSTLAGGMYFGPGTRLTVT.

This chain links TRBV15 with TRBJ2-5, with 9 positions matching TRBD1. Germline trimming cut 4 bases from V and 4 bases from J; bases unmatched to any gene: 7. The CDR3 is 15 residues long. In germline, CDR1 is LNHNV, CDR2 YYDKDF (reference sequence). CDR3 sequence: CATSNYWTGAETQYF. The CDR3 coding sequence is TGTGCCACCAGCAACTACTGGACAGGGGCAGAGACCCAGTACTTC.

This clone was seen a few times. The chain employs TRBV4-2 and TRBJ2-2, with 7 bases fitting TRBD2. The V gene end was trimmed by 3 bases and the J gene end by 5 bases; junction bases not matched to a gene: 12. CDR1 LGHNA and CDR2 YNFKEQ come from the germline V gene. This CDR3 region has 17 residues. The CDR3 DNA is TGTGCCAGCAGCCATAGATTTGCGGGAGTGAATACCGGGGAGCTGTTTTTT. Translated: CASSHRFAGVNTGELFF.

The genes are TRBV29-1 and TRBJ2-3; D not certain. The CDR3 spans 10 residues. Trimming removed 5 bases from V and 6 bases from J, with 6 bases in between. Germline V CDR1 and CDR2: SQVTM, ANQGSEA. The CDR3 DNA follows: TGCAGCGTTCGAGTGGATACGCAGTATTTT. Amino acids: CSVRVDTQYF.

J is TRBJ1-2 and V is TRBV4-2; tentatively, D is TRBD1 (5 bases). This CDR3 comprises 16 residues. V lost 1 base to trimming and J lost 4 bases, with 16 bases between them. In germline, CDR1 is LGHNA, CDR2 YNFKEQ. The CDR3 loop is CASSQGSRAPFYGYTF. In DNA, the CDR3 is TGTGCCAGCAGCCAAGGTAGCAGGGCCCCCTTCTATGGCTACACCTTC.

The chain couples TRBV7-9 to TRBJ2-1; the D gene is possibly TRBD2 (6 bases). Germline-derived CDR1 and CDR2 are SEHNR and FQNEAQ (reference sequence). The ends were cut back, 3 bases at V and 1 base at J, with 16 bases in the middle. The CDR3 spans 17 residues. In nucleotides, the CDR3 is TGTGCCAGCAGCTTCGAAATGCAACGGGAGTCCTACAATGAGCAGTTCTTC. It translates to CASSFEMQRESYNEQFF.

CDR3 in amino acids: CASSSGTSEHEQYF. Written as DNA, the CDR3 is TGTGCCAGCAGCTCCGGGACTAGCGAGCACGAGCAGTACTTC. The rearrangement joins TRBV7-9 to TRBJ2-7; TRBD2 matches 10 bases. The ends lost 4 bases at V and 5 bases at J; junction bases unmatched: 5. Germline V gene sequence: CDR1 SEHNR, CDR2 FQNEAQ (reference sequence). The CDR3 loop spans 14 amino acids.

This clone was observed once. The chain combines TRBV21-1 with TRBJ2-7; the table's D call of TRBD1 was not tested on the DNA. TRBV21-1 is a pseudogene segment. The CDR3 is 15 residues long. CDR3 nucleotide sequence: TGTGCCAGCAGCAAAGGAGGACAGGCGTCCTACGAGCAGTACTTC. It codes for CASSKGGQASYEQYF.